Listed here are 17 T cell receptor beta chains from one sample, sequenced in a study of cytomegalovirus exposure and HLA in healthy donors (dated by TCRdb to the late 2010s). The receptor library was made with the immunoSEQ multiplex PCR assay. The multiplex PCR relied on a mix of 60 forward primers for TCR Vbeta segments and 13 reverse primers for TCR Jbeta segments. TCRdb re-hosts the immuneACCESS table, in-frame sequences only. Its copies lack some clones; in the studies checked, an unresolved V gene accounts for under half of them, and the cause for the rest is not known. This sample is represented by about 180,000 clones; around 81% of them were singletons. 5.7% of the sample lies in the top ten. The sequencing input was PBMCs. These receptors were collected from a middle-aged man in good health and CMV-seronegative.

This clone was seen a handful of times. The rearrangement links TRBV7-2 to TRBJ2-6; D remains ambiguous. Germline lookup yields CDR1 SGHTA and CDR2 FQGNSA. V was trimmed by 1 base and J by 0 bases, leaving 4 bases between them. This CDR3 spans 15 amino acids. This CDR3 is CASSLGPSGANVLTF. The CDR3, as DNA: TGTGCCAGCAGCTTAGGGCCCTCTGGGGCCAACGTCCTGACTTTC.

The CDR3 sequence is CASSRTGSSYEQYF. The CDR3 bases are TGTGCCAGCAGCCGGACGGGGAGCTCCTACGAGCAGTACTTC. The V and J genes are TRBV7-2 and TRBJ2-7, with a possible D match to TRBD2 (5 bases). V gave up 5 bases and J gave up 0 bases, with 11 bases separating them. In germline, CDR1 is SGHTA, CDR2 FQGNSA. The CDR3 sequence is 14 residues long.

The chain joins TRBV7-8 to TRBJ2-2, with 10 nucleotides matching TRBD1. Per germline, CDR1 SGHVS and CDR2 FQNEAQ. V dropped 7 bases and J dropped 5; count of bases not matched to a gene: 10. The CDR3 has 16 amino acids. The CDR3 region is CASTLLRDRGTGELFF. CDR3 DNA sequence: TGTGCCAGCACCCTCCTCCGGGACAGGGGAACCGGGGAGCTGTTTTTT.

The chain employs TRBV7-2 and TRBJ2-7; 9 positions match TRBD2. The CDR3 extends over 14 amino acids. CDR1 and CDR2 from the germline V gene are SGHTA and FQGNSA. Trimming at V came to 6 bases and at J to 0 bases, leaving 3 bases not matched to a gene. The CDR3 bases are TGTGCCAGCAGACCGGGACTAGCCTCCTACGAGCAGTACTTC. Protein sequence: CASRPGLASYEQYF.

The chain joins TRBV11-2 to TRBJ2-5, with 10 nucleotides matching TRBD2. Losses at the gene ends were 5 bases for V and 4 bases for J; bases not matched to a gene: 10. Germline V lookup: CDR1 SGHAT, CDR2 FQNNGV. This CDR3 has 16 residues. The CDR3 nucleotides are TGTGCCAGCAGCGGTCAGCGGGAGGGCCTGGTAGAGACCCAGTACTTC. Translation gives CASSGQREGLVETQYF.

The V and J genes are TRBV18 and TRBJ2-1; 15 bases are shared with TRBD2. The CDR3 has 16 amino acids. V was clipped by 5 bases and J by 8 bases; unmatched bases: 7. Germline loops: CDR1 KGHSH, CDR2 LQKENI. This chain's CDR3 is CASSARTSGRADEQFF. CDR3 DNA sequence: TGTGCCAGCTCAGCGAGGACTAGCGGGAGGGCCGATGAGCAGTTCTTC. The variable domain in full, completed from reference TRBV18 and TRBJ2-1, reads NAGVMQNPRHLVRRRGQEARLRCSPMKGHSHVYWYRQLPEEGLKFMVYLQKENIIDESGMPKERFSAEFPKEGPSILRIQQVVRGDSAAYFCASSARTSGRADEQFFGPGTRLTVL.

The rearrangement links TRBV18 to TRBJ2-3, with TRBD1 as a possible D gene (5 bases). The germline gives CDR1 KGHSH, CDR2 LQKENI. The V end was cut by 0 bases, the J end by 0 bases, with 10 bases between. The CDR3 covers 16 residues. For the CDR3, the DNA is TGTGCCAGCTCACCACCGTCAGGGCAGAGCACAGATACGCAGTATTTT. Its protein product is CASSPPSGQSTDTQYF.

The chain links TRBV18 to TRBJ2-7; TRBD2 might be the D (5 bases). The CDR3 is 13 amino acids. V gave up 3 bases and J gave up 4 bases, with 10 bases separating them. The germline CDR1 and CDR2 sequences are KGHSH and LQKENI. The CDR3 reads CASSPQTGYEQYF. The CDR3 DNA reads TGTGCCAGCTCACCTCAGACGGGGTACGAGCAGTACTTC.

This rearrangement joins TRBV5-4 to TRBJ1-5; tentative D call: TRBD1 (6 bases). V lost 0 bases, J lost 0 bases, and 10 bases lay in between. The length of the CDR3 is 16 residues. Germline assignment: CDR1 SGHNT and CDR2 YYREEE (reference sequence). In DNA form, the CDR3 reads TGTGCCAGCAGCTTGGGGGGGCATTATAGCAATCAGCCCCAGCATTTT. Its translation: CASSLGGHYSNQPQHF.

On this clone: The junction differs from germline at one of its ends, possibly a read error. The chain employs TRBV7-9 and TRBJ1-1; 10 nucleotides align to TRBD1. Per the germline V gene, CDR1 is SEHNR and CDR2 is FQNEAQ (reference sequence). This CDR3 has 12 residues. This CDR3 is CSSSPGTGDAFF. In nucleotides, the CDR3 is TGTTCCAGCAGCCCGGGGACAGGGGACGCTTTCTTT.

For this clone: Relative to the germline gene, one junction end is altered; a read error may explain this. This chain links TRBV7-9 with TRBJ2-6, with 8 bases matching TRBD2. Germline V gives CDR1 SEHNR, CDR2 FQNEAQ (reference sequence). There are 17 residues in the CDR3. In nucleotides, the CDR3 is TGTTCCAGCAGCTTCTCCGGGGGGGCAGCAGGGGCCAACGTCCTGACTTTC. Amino acid sequence: CSSSFSGGAAGANVLTF. Full variable domain (remainder filled in from reference TRBV7-9 and TRBJ2-6): DTGVSQNPRHKITKRGQNVTFRCDPISEHNRLYWYRQTLGQGPEFLTYFQNEAQLEKSRLLSDRFSAERPKGSFSTLEIQRTEQGDSAMYLCSSSFSGGAAGANVLTFGAGSRLTVL.

This clone was detected only once. The chain recombines TRBV9 with TRBJ2-7; 10 bases map to TRBD1. This CDR3 has 14 amino acids. With V trimmed by 4 bases and J by 3 bases, 4 bases remained unmatched. Germline values: CDR1 SGDLS, CDR2 YYNGEE. The CDR3 nucleotides read TGTGCCAGCAGCAGGGGACAGGGGTACTACGAGCAGTACTTC. As protein: CASSRGQGYYEQYF.

V gene TRBV19 combines with J gene TRBJ1-5; 7 nucleotides agree with TRBD1. With V trimmed by 8 bases and J by 1 base, 5 bases remained unmatched. CDR3 length equals 14 residues. Germline V gives CDR1 LNHDA, CDR2 SQIVND (reference sequence). The CDR3 here is CASQTGFSNQPQHF. CDR3 coding DNA: TGTGCCAGTCAGACAGGGTTCAGCAATCAGCCCCAGCATTTT.

The genes are TRBV27 and TRBJ2-1; 8 nucleotides match TRBD2. The CDR3 is 15 amino acids. V shed 0 bases, J shed 9 bases, and the junction held 7 bases outside the gene matches. Germline CDR1 MNHEY, CDR2 SMNVEV (reference sequence). This chain's CDR3 is CASSLSLAGKGEQFF. The CDR3, as DNA: TGTGCCAGCAGTTTATCGTTAGCGGGAAAAGGTGAGCAGTTCTTC.

The chain couples TRBV10-3 to TRBJ2-5, with 14 nucleotides matching TRBD2. The CDR3 runs to 15 residues. CDR1 ENHRY and CDR2 SYGVKD come from the germline V gene. Unmatched junction bases numbered 0, after V lost 6 bases and J lost 0 bases. In DNA form, the CDR3 reads TGTGCCATCAGGGGACTAGCGGGGGACCAAGAGACCCAGTACTTC. Translated: CAIRGLAGDQETQYF.

The chain couples TRBV7-3 to TRBJ2-2, with 10 bases identical to TRBD1. The CDR3 sequence is 17 residues long. CDR1 SGHTA and CDR2 FQGTGA come from the germline V gene. V shed 4 bases, J shed 2 bases, and the junction held 7 bases outside the gene matches. CDR3 in amino acids: CASSSGTGALNTGELFF. The CDR3 DNA reads TGTGCCAGCAGCTCCGGGACAGGGGCCCTAAACACCGGGGAGCTGTTTTTT.

This clone has just a few counts. This chain joins TRBV11-2 and TRBJ2-1; 10 bases fit TRBD1. J gave up 4 bases and V 5 bases, and 5 bases lay outside the gene matches. Germline CDR1 reads SGHAT; CDR2 reads FQNNGV. The CDR3 runs to 15 residues. CDR3 loop: CASSEGDRGYNEQFF. The CDR3 DNA reads TGTGCCAGCAGCGAGGGGGACAGGGGATACAATGAGCAGTTCTTC.